Listed below are T cell receptor beta chains from one sample, sequenced in a study of CD8+ T cells in alopecia areata. Repertoires were generated with immunoSEQ multiplex PCR, while TCRdb's copy carries only in-frame clones and drops some. Of some 150,000 clones detected, 67% appear once; the ten largest clones hold approximately 10%. The sequences come from CD8+ T cells sorted from blood, collected at week 0. Source of these receptors: a human donor with alopecia areata. The CDR3 runs from the conserved cysteine through the conserved F or W. The order of the fields is J gene, clone size, V gene, D gene, CDR3 protein, CDR3 DNA. A D gene is named only where the DNA matches it firmly. Some rows have no size entry. The others give once, few or many, or a class for an expanded clone.

>TRBJ2-7|.|TRBV25-1|.
CASTPGGGYEQYF
TGTGCCAGCACACCCGGTGGGGGTTACGAGCAGTACTTC
>TRBJ2-3|.|TRBV21-1|.
CASSKSGRLAGQGTQYF
TGTGCCAGCAGCAAATCCGGGCGACTAGCGGGGCAGGGTACGCAGTATTTT
>TRBJ2-7|.|TRBV5-1|TRBD1
CASSLSQGASYEQYF
TGCGCCAGCAGCTTGTCACAGGGGGCTTCATACGAGCAGTACTTC
>TRBJ1-6|many|TRBV30|.
CAWSSGSNSPLHF
TGTGCCTGGAGTAGCGGGAGTAATTCACCCCTCCACTTT
>TRBJ2-7|.|TRBV10-3|TRBD1
CAISGGQGNEQYF
TGTGCCATCAGTGGGGGACAGGGGAACGAGCAGTACTTC
>TRBJ2-5|once|TRBV15|.
CATNRDYQETQYF
TGTGCCACCAACCGGGACTACCAAGAGACCCAGTACTTC
>TRBJ2-4|.|TRBV6-5|.
CASSQGGAKNIQYF
TGTGCCAGCAGCCAGGGAGGAGCCAAAAACATTCAGTACTTC
>TRBJ2-3|.|TRBV7-9|.
CASSLAASTDTQYF
TGTGCCAGCAGCTTAGCCGCTAGCACAGATACGCAGTATTTT
>TRBJ2-3|.|TRBV5-1|.
CASSLATGTDTQYF
TGCGCCAGCAGCTTGGCAACCGGCACAGATACGCAGTATTTT
>TRBJ2-3|.|TRBV9|.
CASSAAAQWDTQYF
TGTGCCAGCAGCGCTGCGGCTCAGTGGGATACGCAGTATTTT
>TRBJ2-3|.|TRBV5-1|TRBD2
CASSLDGSGGTDTQYF
TGCGCCAGCAGCTTGGATGGTAGCGGGGGCACAGATACGCAGTATTTT
>TRBJ2-5|.|TRBV9|.
CASSPRGAETQYF
TGTGCCAGCAGCCCGCGTGGGGCGGAGACCCAGTACTTC
>TRBJ2-2|.|TRBV29-1|TRBD1
CSAGQGGSGIAGELFF
TGCAGCGCTGGACAGGGGGGATCCGGAATCGCCGGGGAGCTGTTTTTT
>TRBJ1-5|few|TRBV21-1|.
CASTRRGAGNQPQHF
TGTGCCAGCACCCGCCGGGGGGCGGGCAATCAGCCCCAGCATTTT
>TRBJ1-2|.|TRBV5-6|.
CASSLGSLPGGYTF
TGTGCCAGCAGCTTGGGGTCACTACCGGGAGGCTACACCTTC
>TRBJ2-1|.|TRBV5-6|.
CASSRGTSYNEQFF
TGTGCCAGCAGCAGGGGTACTTCCTACAATGAGCAGTTCTTC
>TRBJ1-2|.|TRBV14|TRBD1
CASSELHGRQGDYGYTF
TGTGCCAGCAGCGAACTCCACGGCCGACAGGGTGATTATGGCTACACCTTC
>TRBJ1-1|.|TRBV15|.
CATSRSRDTIRFF
TGTGCCACCAGCAGGTCCCGGGACACGATTCGCTTCTTT
>TRBJ2-2|.|TRBV6-5|.
CASSYSLGSVPGELFF
TGTGCCAGCAGTTACTCCCTCGGATCGGTTCCCGGGGAGCTGTTTTTT
>TRBJ2-3|.|TRBV5-6|TRBD1
CASSLVVRGHADTQYF
TGTGCCAGCAGCTTGGTTGTTAGGGGGCACGCGGATACGCAGTATTTT
>TRBJ2-1|.|TRBV6-1|.
CASSENLSLGYEQFF
TGTGCCAGCAGTGAAAACTTATCCTTAGGGTATGAGCAGTTCTTC
>TRBJ2-7|.|TRBV4-1|.
CASSYRDGHYEQYF
TGCGCCAGCAGCTACCGGGACGGGCACTACGAGCAGTACTTC
>TRBJ2-4|once|TRBV2|.
CASKGDDLAKNIQYF
TGTGCCAGCAAAGGGGACGACCTAGCCAAAAACATTCAGTACTTC
>TRBJ2-7|.|TRBV27|TRBD1
CASSKTGLREQYF
TGTGCCAGCAGTAAGACAGGGTTGCGGGAGCAGTACTTC